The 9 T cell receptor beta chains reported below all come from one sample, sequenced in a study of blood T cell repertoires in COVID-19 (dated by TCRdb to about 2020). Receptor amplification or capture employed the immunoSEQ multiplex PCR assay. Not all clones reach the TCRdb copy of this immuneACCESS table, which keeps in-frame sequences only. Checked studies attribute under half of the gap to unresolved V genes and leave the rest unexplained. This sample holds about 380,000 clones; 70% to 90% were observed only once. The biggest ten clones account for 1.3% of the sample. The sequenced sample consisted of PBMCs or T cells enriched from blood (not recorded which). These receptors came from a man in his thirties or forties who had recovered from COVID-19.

The CDR3 sequence is CASSYAGTDYEQYF. The CDR3, as DNA: TGCGCCAGCAGTTATGCCGGGACAGACTACGAGCAGTACTTC. The chain has TRBV5-1 and TRBJ2-7, with 7 positions matching TRBD1. This CDR3 is built from 14 residues. Germline values: CDR1 SGHRS, CDR2 YFSETQ. Losses at the gene ends were 5 bases for V and 3 bases for J; bases not matched to a gene: 8.

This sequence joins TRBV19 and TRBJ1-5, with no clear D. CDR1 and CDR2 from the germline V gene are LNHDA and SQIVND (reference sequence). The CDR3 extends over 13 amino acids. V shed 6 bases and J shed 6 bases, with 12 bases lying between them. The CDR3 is CASRGAGGQPQHF. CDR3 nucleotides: TGTGCCAGTAGAGGCGCTGGCGGTCAGCCCCAGCATTTT. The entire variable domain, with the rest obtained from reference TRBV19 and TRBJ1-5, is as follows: DGGITQSPKYLFRKEGQNVTLSCEQNLNHDAMYWYRQDPGQGLRLIYYSQIVNDFQKGDIAEGYSVSREKKESFPLTVTSAQKNPTAFYLCASRGAGGQPQHFGDGTRLSIL.

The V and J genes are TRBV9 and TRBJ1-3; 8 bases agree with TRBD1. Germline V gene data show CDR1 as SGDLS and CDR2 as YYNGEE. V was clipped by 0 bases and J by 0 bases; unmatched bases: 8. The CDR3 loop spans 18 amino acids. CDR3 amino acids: CASSVAGRGLYSGNTIYF. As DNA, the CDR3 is TGTGCCAGCAGCGTAGCTGGCAGGGGGCTCTACTCTGGAAACACCATATATTTT.

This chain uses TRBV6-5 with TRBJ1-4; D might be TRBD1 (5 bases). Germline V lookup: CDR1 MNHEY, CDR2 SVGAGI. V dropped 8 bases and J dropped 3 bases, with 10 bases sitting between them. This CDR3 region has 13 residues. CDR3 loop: CASVGGANEKLFF. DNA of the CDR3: TGTGCCAGCGTTGGGGGGGCTAATGAAAAACTGTTTTTT.

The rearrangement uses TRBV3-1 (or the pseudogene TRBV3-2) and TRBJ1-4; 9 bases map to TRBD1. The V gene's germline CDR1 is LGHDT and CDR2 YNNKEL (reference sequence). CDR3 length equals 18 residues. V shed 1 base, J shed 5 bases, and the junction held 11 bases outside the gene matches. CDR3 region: CASSQVIKWDRENEKLFF. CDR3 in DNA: TGTGCCAGCAGCCAAGTAATTAAGTGGGACAGGGAAAATGAAAAACTGTTTTTT.

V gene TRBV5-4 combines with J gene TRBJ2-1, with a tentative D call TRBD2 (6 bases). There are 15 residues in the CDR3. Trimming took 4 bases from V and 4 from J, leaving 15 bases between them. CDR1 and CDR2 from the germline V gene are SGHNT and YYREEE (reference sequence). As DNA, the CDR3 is TGTGCCAGCAGCCCAGCGGGCTCCCGATACAATGAGCAGTTCTTC. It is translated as CASSPAGSRYNEQFF. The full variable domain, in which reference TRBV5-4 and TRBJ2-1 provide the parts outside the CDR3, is ETGVTQSPTHLIKTRGQQVTLRCSSQSGHNTVSWYQQALGQGPQFIFQYYREEENGRGNFPPRFSGLQFPNYSSELNVNALELDDSALYLCASSPAGSRYNEQFFGPGTRLTVL.

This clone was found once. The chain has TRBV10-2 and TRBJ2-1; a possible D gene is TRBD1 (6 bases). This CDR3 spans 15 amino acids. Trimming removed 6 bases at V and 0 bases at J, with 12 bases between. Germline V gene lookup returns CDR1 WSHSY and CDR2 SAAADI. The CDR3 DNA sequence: TGCGCCAGCAGGAACACAGGGAGCTCCTACAATGAGCAGTTCTTC. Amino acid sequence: CASRNTGSSYNEQFF.

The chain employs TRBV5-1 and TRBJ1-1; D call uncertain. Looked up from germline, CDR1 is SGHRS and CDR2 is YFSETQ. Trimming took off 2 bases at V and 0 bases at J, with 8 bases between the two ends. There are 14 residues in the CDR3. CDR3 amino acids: CASSLPSVNTEAFF. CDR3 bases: TGCGCCAGCAGCTTACCGTCAGTGAACACTGAAGCTTTCTTT.

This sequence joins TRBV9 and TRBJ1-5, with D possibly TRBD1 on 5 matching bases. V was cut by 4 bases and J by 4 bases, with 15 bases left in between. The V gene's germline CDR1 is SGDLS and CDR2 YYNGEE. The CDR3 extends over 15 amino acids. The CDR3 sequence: CASSLGLGGNQPQHF. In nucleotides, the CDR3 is TGTGCCAGCAGCCTGGGACTGGGAGGGAATCAGCCCCAGCATTTT.